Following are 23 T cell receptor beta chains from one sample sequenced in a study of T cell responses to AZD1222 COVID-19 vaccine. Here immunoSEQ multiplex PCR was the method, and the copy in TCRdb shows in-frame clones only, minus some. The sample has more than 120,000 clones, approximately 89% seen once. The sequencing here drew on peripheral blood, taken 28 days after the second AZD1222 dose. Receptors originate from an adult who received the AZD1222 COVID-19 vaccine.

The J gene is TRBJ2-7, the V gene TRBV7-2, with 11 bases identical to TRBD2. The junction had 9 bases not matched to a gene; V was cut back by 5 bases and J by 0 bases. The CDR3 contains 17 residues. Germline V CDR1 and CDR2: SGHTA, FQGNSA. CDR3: CASSGLLAGVLSYEQYF. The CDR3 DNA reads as TGTGCCAGCAGCGGGTTACTAGCGGGAGTCCTCTCCTACGAGCAGTACTTC.

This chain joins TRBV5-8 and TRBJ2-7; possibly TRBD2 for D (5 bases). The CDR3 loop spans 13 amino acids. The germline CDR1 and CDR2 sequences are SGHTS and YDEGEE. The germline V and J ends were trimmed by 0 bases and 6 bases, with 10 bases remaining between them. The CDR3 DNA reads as TGTGCCAGCAGCTTGGTTGGCGGAGGCGAGCAGTACTTC. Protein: CASSLVGGGEQYF.

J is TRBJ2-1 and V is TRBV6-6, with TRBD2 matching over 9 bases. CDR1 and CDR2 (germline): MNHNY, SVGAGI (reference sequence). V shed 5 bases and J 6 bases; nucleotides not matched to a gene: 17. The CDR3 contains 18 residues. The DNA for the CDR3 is TGTGCCAGCAGTCCTGGGGCGGGAGGGTATAGATTCTCCAATGAGCAGTTCTTC. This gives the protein CASSPGAGGYRFSNEQFF.

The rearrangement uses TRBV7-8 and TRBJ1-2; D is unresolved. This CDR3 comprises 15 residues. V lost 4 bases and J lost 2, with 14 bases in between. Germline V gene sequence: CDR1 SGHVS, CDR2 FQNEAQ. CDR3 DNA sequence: TGTGCCAGCAGCTCCCGAGGTGCAGGCAACTATGGCTACACCTTC. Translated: CASSSRGAGNYGYTF.

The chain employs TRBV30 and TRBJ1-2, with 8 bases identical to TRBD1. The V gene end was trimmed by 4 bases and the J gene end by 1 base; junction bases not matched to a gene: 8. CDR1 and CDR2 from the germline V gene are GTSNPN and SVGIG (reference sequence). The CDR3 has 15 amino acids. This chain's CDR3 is CAWKSDRALNYGYTF. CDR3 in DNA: TGTGCCTGGAAGTCGGACAGGGCCCTTAACTATGGCTACACCTTC.

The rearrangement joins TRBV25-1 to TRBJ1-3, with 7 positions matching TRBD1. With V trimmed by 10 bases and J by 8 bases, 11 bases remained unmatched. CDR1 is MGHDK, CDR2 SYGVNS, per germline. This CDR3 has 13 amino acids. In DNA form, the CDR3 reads TGTGCCACCACTGAGGGGGCGATGGACACCATATATTTT. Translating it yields CATTEGAMDTIYF.

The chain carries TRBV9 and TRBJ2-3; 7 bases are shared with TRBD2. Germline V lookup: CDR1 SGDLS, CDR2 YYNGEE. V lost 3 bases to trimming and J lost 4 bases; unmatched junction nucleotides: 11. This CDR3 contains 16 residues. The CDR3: CASSDGLGGSPDTQYF. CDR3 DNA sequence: TGTGCCAGCAGCGACGGGTTGGGGGGGTCCCCAGATACGCAGTATTTT.

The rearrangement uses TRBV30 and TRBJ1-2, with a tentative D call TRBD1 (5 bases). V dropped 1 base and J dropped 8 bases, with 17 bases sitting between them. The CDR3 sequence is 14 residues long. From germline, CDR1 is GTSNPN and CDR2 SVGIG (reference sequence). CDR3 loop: CAWSGPARARGYTF. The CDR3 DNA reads TGTGCCTGGAGTGGACCGGCCAGGGCACGAGGCTACACCTTC.

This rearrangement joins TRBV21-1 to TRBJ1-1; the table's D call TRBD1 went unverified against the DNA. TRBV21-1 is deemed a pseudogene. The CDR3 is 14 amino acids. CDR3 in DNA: TGTGCCAGCAGCATCAGGGTCGGTCGCACTGAAGCTTTCTTT. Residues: CASSIRVGRTEAFF.

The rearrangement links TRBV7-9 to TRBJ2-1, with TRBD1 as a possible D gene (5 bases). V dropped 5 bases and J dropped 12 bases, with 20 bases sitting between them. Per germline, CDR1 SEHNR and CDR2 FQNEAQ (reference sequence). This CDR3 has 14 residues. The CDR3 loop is CASSQRKTDNLQFF. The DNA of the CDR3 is TGTGCCAGCAGCCAGAGAAAGACGGACAACTTGCAGTTCTTC.

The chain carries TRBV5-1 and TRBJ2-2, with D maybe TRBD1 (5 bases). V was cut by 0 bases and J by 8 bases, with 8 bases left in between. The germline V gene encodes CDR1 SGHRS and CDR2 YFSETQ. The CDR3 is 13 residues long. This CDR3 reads CASSLAQGGELFF. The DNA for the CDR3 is TGCGCCAGCAGCTTGGCCCAGGGTGGGGAGCTGTTTTTT. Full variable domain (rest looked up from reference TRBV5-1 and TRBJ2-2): KAGVTQTPRYLIKTRGQQVTLSCSPISGHRSVSWYQQTPGQGLQFLFEYFSETQRNKGNFPGRFSGRQFSNSRSEMNVSTLELGDSALYLCASSLAQGGELFFGEGSRLTVL.

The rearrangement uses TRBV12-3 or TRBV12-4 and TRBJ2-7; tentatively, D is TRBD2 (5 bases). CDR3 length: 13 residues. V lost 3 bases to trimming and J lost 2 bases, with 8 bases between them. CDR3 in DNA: TGTGCCAGCAGTTTTCGGGGAACCTACGAGCAGTACTTC. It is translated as CASSFRGTYEQYF.

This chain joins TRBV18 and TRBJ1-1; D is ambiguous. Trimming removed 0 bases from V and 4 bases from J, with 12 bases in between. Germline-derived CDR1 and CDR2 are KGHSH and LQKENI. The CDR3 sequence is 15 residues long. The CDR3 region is CASSPPATFGTEAFF. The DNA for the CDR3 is TGTGCCAGCTCACCACCAGCGACATTCGGCACTGAAGCTTTCTTT.

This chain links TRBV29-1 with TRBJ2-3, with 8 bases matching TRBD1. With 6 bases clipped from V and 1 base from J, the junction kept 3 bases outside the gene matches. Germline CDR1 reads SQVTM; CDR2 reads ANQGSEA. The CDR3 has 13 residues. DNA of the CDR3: TGCAGCGTCTCGGGACAGGGCACAGATACGCAGTATTTT. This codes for CSVSGQGTDTQYF.

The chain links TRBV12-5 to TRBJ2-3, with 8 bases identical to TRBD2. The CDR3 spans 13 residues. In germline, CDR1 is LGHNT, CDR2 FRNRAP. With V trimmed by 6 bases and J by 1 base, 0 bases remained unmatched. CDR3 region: CASGTSGTDTQYF. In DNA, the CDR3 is TGTGCTAGTGGGACTAGCGGCACAGATACGCAGTATTTT.

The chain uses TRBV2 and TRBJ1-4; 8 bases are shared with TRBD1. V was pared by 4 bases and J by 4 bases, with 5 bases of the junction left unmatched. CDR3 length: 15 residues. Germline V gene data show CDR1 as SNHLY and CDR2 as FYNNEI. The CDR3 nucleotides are TGTGCCAGCAGTGGAGGACAGGGTGTTAATGAAAAACTGTTTTTT. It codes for CASSGGQGVNEKLFF. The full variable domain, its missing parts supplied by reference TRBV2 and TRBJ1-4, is EPEVTQTPSHQVTQMGQEVILRCVPISNHLYFYWYRQILGQKVEFLVSFYNNEISEKSEIFDDQFSVERPDGSNFTLKIRSTKLEDSAMYFCASSGGQGVNEKLFFGSGTQLSVL.

The DNA of the CDR3 is TGTGCCAGCAGCCAAGGGGTAACTGAAGCTTTCTTT. Protein: CASSQGVTEAFF. The chain combines TRBV4-2 with TRBJ1-1; D unresolved. Germline CDR1 and CDR2: LGHNA and YNFKEQ. Trimming cost V 1 base and J 5 bases, with 5 bases left between them. The CDR3 extends over 12 amino acids.

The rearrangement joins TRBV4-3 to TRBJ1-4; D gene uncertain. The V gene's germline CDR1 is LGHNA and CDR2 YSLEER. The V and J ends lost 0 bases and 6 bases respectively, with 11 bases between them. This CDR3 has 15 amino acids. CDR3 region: CASSQEKRFYEKLFF. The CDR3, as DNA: TGCGCCAGCAGCCAAGAGAAGAGATTCTATGAAAAACTGTTTTTT.

CDR3 nucleotide sequence: TGTGCCAGCAGTTCTCCGGCCTCCTATAATTCACCCCTCCACTTT. As protein: CASSSPASYNSPLHF. The J gene is TRBJ1-6, the V gene TRBV27; D remains unclear. V was clipped by 4 bases and J by 0 bases, with 7 bases between them. Looked up from germline, CDR1 is MNHEY and CDR2 is SMNVEV (reference sequence). CDR3 length: 15 amino acids.

As DNA, the CDR3 is TGTGCCAGTAGTATCAACATCCTGGGGGAACTGTTTTTT. It encodes CASSINILGELFF. V gene TRBV19 combines with J gene TRBJ1-4, with a possible D match to TRBD1 (5 bases). CDR1 and CDR2 (germline): LNHDA, SQIVND (reference sequence). The CDR3 length is 13 residues. V was shortened by 3 bases and J by 12 bases, with 14 bases between the two germline ends.

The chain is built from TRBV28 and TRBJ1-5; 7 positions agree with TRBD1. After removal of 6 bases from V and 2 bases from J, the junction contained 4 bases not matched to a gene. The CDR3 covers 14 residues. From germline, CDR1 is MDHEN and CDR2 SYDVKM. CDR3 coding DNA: TGTGCCAGCAGGCTTGGGACAGGCAATCAGCCCCAGCATTTT. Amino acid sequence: CASRLGTGNQPQHF.

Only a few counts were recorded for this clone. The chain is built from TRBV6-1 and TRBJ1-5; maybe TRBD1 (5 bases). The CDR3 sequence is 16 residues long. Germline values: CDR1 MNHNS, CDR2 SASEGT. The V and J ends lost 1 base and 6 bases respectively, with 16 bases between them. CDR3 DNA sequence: TGTGCCAGCAGTGAAGTTCGGGACGGTGTGGGTCAGCCCCAGCATTTT. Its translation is CASSEVRDGVGQPQHF.

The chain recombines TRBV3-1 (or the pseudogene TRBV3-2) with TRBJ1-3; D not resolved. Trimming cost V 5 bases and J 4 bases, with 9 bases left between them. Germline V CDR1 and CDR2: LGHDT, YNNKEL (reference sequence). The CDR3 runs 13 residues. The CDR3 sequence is CASSFAPGNTIYF. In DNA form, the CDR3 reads TGTGCCAGCAGCTTCGCCCCCGGAAACACCATATATTTT.